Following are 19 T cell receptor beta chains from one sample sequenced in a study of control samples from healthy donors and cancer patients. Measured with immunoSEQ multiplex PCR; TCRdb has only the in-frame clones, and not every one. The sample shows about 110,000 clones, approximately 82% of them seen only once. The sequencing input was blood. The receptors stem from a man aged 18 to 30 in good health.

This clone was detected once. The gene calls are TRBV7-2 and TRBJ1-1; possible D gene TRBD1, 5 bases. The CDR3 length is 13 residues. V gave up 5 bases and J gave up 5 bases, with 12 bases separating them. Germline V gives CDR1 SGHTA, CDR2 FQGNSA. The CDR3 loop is CASSQGVWTEAFF. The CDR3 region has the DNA TGTGCCAGCAGCCAAGGGGTTTGGACTGAAGCTTTCTTT.

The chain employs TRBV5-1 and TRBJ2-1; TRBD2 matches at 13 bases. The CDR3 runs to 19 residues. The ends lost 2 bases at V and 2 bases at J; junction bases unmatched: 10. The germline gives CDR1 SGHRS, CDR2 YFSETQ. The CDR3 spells CASSFAGTSGVSPYNEQFF. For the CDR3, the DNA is TGCGCCAGCAGCTTTGCCGGGACTAGCGGGGTTAGCCCCTACAATGAGCAGTTCTTC.

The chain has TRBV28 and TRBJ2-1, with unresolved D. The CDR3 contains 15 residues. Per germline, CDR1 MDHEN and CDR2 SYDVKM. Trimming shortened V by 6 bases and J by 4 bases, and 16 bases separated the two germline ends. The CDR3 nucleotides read TGTGCCAGCAGCCGTCCGGACCCAGTGTACAATGAGCAGTTCTTC. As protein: CASSRPDPVYNEQFF.

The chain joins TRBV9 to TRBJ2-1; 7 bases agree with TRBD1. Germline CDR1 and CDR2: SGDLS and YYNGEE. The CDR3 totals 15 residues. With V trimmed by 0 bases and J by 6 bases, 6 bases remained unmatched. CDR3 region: CASSVEGGMGNEQFF. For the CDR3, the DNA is TGTGCCAGCAGCGTAGAAGGGGGCATGGGCAATGAGCAGTTCTTC.

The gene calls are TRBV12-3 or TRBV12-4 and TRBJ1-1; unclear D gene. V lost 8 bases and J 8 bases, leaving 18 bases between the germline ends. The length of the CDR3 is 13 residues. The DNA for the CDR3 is TGTGCCAGCTCGGCACGGGTAAGTGACGAAGCTTTCTTT. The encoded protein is CASSARVSDEAFF.

In DNA, the CDR3 is TGTGCCAGCAGCTTAGAAGATTTCCCCCCCGAGCAGTACTTC. This gives the protein CASSLEDFPPEQYF. J is TRBJ2-7 and V is TRBV7-2; no reliable D call. The CDR3 is made up of 14 amino acids. V was pared by 1 base and J by 6 bases, with 13 bases between. Germline V CDR1 and CDR2: SGHTA, FQGNSA.

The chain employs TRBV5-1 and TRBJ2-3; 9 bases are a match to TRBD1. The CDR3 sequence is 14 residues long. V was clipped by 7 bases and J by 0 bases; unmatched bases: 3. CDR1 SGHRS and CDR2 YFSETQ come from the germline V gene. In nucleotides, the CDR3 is TGCGCCAGCGGGACAGGGAGTAGCACAGATACGCAGTATTTT. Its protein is CASGTGSSTDTQYF.

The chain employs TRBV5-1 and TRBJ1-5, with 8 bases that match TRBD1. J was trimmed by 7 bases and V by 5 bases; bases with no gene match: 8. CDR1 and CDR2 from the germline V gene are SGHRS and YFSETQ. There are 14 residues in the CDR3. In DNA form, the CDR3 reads TGCGCCAGCAGTTTAGGACAGGGCCGACAGCCCCAGCATTTT. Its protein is CASSLGQGRQPQHF.

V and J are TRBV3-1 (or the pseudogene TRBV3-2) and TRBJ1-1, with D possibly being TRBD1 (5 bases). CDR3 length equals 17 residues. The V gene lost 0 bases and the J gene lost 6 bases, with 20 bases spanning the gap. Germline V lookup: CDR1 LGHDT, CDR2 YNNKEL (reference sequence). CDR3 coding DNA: TGTGCCAGCAGCCAAGACAGGGTCTGGCAGGGTGAATCTGAAGCTTTCTTT. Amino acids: CASSQDRVWQGESEAFF.

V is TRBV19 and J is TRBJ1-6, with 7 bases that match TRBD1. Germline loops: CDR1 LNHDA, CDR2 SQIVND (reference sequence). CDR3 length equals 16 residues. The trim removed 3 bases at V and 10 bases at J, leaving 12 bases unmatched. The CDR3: CASSIGRTGLHSPLHF. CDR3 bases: TGTGCCAGTAGTATCGGTAGGACAGGCTTACACTCACCCCTCCACTTT.

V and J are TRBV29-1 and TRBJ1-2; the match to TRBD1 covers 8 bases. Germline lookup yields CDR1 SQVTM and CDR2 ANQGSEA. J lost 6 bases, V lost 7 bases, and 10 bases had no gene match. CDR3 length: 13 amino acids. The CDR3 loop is CSERTGMSDGYTF. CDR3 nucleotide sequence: TGCAGCGAACGGACAGGGATGAGTGATGGCTACACCTTC.

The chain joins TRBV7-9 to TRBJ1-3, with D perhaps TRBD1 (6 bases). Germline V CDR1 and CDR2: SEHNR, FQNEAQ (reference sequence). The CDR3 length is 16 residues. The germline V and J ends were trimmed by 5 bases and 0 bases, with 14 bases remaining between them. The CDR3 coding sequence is TGTGCCAGCAGCCCAGGGGCGCCCCCCTCTGGAAACACCATATATTTT. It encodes CASSPGAPPSGNTIYF.

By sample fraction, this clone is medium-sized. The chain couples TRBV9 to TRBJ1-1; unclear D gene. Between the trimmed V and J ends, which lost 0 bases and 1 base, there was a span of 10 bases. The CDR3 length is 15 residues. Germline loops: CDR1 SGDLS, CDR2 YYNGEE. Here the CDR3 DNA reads TGTGCCAGCAGCGTAGGGGCCCGGGCGAACACTGAAGCTTTCTTT. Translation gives CASSVGARANTEAFF.

The CDR3 sequence is CASSSCPPGSSEVLLYEQYV. For the CDR3, the DNA is TGTGCCAGCAGCTCCTGCCCCCCTGGGTCTTCTGAGGTCCTTTTATACGAGCAGTACGTC. The J gene is TRBJ2-7, the V gene TRBV21-1; the D segment call TRBD2 is taken from the table without a DNA check. TRBV21-1 is recorded as a pseudogene. The CDR3 consists of 20 residues.

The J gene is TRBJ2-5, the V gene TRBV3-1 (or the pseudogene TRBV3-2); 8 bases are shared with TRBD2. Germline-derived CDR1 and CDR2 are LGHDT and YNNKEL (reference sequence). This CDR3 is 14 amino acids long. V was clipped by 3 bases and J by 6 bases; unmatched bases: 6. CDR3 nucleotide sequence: TGTGCCAGCAGCCACGCCGGGACTAGAAAGACCCAGTACTTC. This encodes CASSHAGTRKTQYF.

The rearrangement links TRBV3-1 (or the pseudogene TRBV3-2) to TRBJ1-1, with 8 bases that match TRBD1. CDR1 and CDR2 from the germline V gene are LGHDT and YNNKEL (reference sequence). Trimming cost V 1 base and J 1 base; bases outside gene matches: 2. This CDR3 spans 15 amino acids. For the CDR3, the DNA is TGTGCCAGCAGCCAAGTCCAGGGGGCGAACACTGAAGCTTTCTTT. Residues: CASSQVQGANTEAFF.

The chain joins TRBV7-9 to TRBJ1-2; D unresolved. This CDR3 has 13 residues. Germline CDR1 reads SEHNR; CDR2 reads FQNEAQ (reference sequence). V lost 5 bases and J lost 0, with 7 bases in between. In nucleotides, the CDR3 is TGTGCCAGCAGCCAGGCGCCTAACTATGGCTACACCTTC. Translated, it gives CASSQAPNYGYTF.

CDR3 sequence: CAISRDDSYEQYF. CDR3 nucleotide sequence: TGTGCCATCAGCCGGGACGATTCCTACGAGCAGTACTTC. J is TRBJ2-7 and V is TRBV10-3; D may be TRBD1 or TRBD2 (5 bases each). Trimming took off 6 bases at V and 1 base at J, with 10 bases between the two ends. Germline CDR1 ENHRY, CDR2 SYGVKD. The CDR3 length is 13 residues.

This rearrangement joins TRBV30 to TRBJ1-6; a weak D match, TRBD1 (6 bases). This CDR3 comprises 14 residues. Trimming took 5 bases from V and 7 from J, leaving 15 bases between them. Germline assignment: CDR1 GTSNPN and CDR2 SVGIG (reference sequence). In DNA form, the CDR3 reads TGTGCCTGGGCCCCGGGACAATGGAATTCACCCCTCCACTTT. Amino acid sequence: CAWAPGQWNSPLHF. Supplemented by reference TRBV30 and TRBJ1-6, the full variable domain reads SQTIHQWPATLVQPVGSPLSLECTVEGTSNPNLYWYRQAAGRGLQLLFYSVGIGQISSEVPQNLSASRPQDRQFILSSKKLLLSDSGFYLCAWAPGQWNSPLHFGNGTRLTVT.